This T cell receptor (beta chain) was identified during a study of blood T cell repertoires in COVID-19. On the study more broadly: Material from acute and convalescent COVID-19 was sourced from the United States, Italy and Spain. In each case, the material was cDNA or gDNA derived from T cells, B-cell-depleted T cells, or PBMCs.

CDR3 length equals 14 residues. CDR1 and CDR2 (germline): SGHNT, YENEEA. The J segment lost 10 bases and the V segment lost 5 bases, leaving 11 bases of the junction unmatched. In the authors' methods: Amplification of reference gene primers was used by the study to estimate nucleated cell counts. Measured with immunoSEQ multiplex PCR; TCRdb has only the in-frame clones, and not every one. V and J calls and clone size are given by that table; D and trimming were obtained from the DNA. Of under 70,000 clones in the sample, around 87% were seen once. This chain joins TRBV11-3 and TRBJ2-5; 9 bases agree with TRBD2. The sequence was obtained from a man between 60 and 75 years old with active COVID-19. The sequenced sample was peripheral blood. Here the CDR3 DNA reads TGTGCCAGCAGCCGCGGGAGGGAAGGGGGGATCCAGTACTTC. It translates to CASSRGREGGIQYF.